Listed below are T cell receptor beta chains from one sample, sequenced in a study of radiation and T cells in renal cell carcinoma. Repertoires were generated with immunoSEQ multiplex PCR, while TCRdb's copy carries only in-frame clones and drops some. The sample shows 110,000 to 150,000 clones, about 88% of them seen only once. Sequences were derived from blood, sampled from a patient whose treatment included radiotherapy and nephrectomy. The receptors here all came from a woman aged 50 to 60 with renal cell carcinoma. Both conserved end residues are part of each CDR3.

V gene	J gene	CDR3 protein
TRBV29-1	TRBJ2-2	CSATGRALDGELFF
TRBV7-8	TRBJ1-1	CASSPHRGPNTEAFF
TRBV5-1	TRBJ2-1	CASSSPTRNEQFF
TRBV5-1	TRBJ1-1	CASRQDSSNTEAFF
TRBV19	TRBJ2-3	CASSPGLGLTDTQYF
TRBV5-1	TRBJ2-5	CASSLEGNQETQYF
TRBV5-1	TRBJ1-4	CASSKRTEEKLFF
TRBV7-2	TRBJ1-2	CASSLEDRQGNGYTF
TRBV10-3	TRBJ2-3	CANPGRLRLAGESTDTQYF
TRBV5-6	TRBJ2-1	CASSLLDNEQFF
TRBV19	TRBJ2-7	CASSISQGRGYEQYF
TRBV6-1	TRBJ2-7	CASRAAYSYEQYF
TRBV13	TRBJ2-1	CASSPQGNEQFF
TRBV5-1	TRBJ1-2	CASSGALSYGYTF
TRBV5-6	TRBJ2-1	CASSSIGLAGPSSYNEQFF
TRBV4-2	TRBJ2-3	CATSLADTQYF
TRBV19	TRBJ2-5	CASSISGGVETQYF
TRBV2	TRBJ2-7	CASSDWVAGSSYEQYF
TRBV5-8	TRBJ1-2	CASTLGGSNYGYTF
TRBV15	TRBJ1-5	CATSREQGGVQPQHF
TRBV18	TRBJ1-2	CASSATTLQGNYGYTF
TRBV6-5	TRBJ2-7	CASSYSSGPPPYEQYF
TRBV4-1	TRBJ2-7	CASSQAFGGGAGNEQYF
TRBV5-5	TRBJ2-7	CASSGTGGSYEQYF
TRBV29-1	TRBJ2-2	CSASRRASGTGELFF
TRBV19	TRBJ1-1	CASSISVGVIGTEAFF
TRBV15	TRBJ1-1	CAGLNTEAFF
TRBV9	TRBJ1-6	CASSATGFGSPLHF
TRBV2	TRBJ1-2	CASTGRHYGYTF
TRBV7-9	TRBJ1-1	CASSLEVWGTEAFF
TRBV7-2	TRBJ1-2	CASSLETHLYTF
TRBV5-4	TRBJ1-3	CASSLGGGGNTIYF
TRBV19	TRBJ1-4	CATSDAGVGNEKLFF
TRBV6-5	TRBJ2-4	CASSSGGARNIQYF
TRBV7-9	TRBJ2-7	CASSLAGGPYEQYF
TRBV19	TRBJ1-6	CASMRGQNSPLHF
TRBV15	TRBJ2-1	CATSDHPGTSLGNEQFF
TRBV18	TRBJ1-3	CASSPGSKPGNTIYF
TRBV19	TRBJ2-2	CASRAGGTGELFF
TRBV7-8	TRBJ2-1	CASSPPRNEQFF
TRBV9	TRBJ2-5	CASSADGSQKTQYF
TRBV7-2	TRBJ1-1	CASTDLVNTEAFF
TRBV19	TRBJ2-5	CASSPQGGLLSSETQYF
TRBV9	TRBJ1-5	CASSASGGNQPQHF
TRBV11-3	TRBJ2-7	CASSLGGGVLYEQYF
TRBV5-1	TRBJ1-2	CASSLDGQGELYGYTF
TRBV2	TRBJ1-2	CASSPFNYGYTF
TRBV7-8	TRBJ1-3	CASSLAGQSGNTIYF
TRBV4-2	TRBJ1-6	CASSQRTGNSPLHF
TRBV29-1	TRBJ1-2	CSASPRAGTHAF
TRBV7-9	TRBJ1-5	CASSLAWDTDSNQPQHF
TRBV18	TRBJ2-7	CASSPSISGTGGREQYF
TRBV6-6	TRBJ2-7	CASRETGILYEQYF
TRBV7-2	TRBJ1-6	CASSLAKLGTGPSNYNSPLHF
TRBV19	TRBJ1-5	CASGTGGDQPQHF
TRBV7-9	TRBJ1-5	CASSLAGGHNQPQHF
TRBV7-2	TRBJ1-6	CASSFDWSSYNSPLHF
TRBV9	TRBJ2-5	CASSAIAGAQETQYF
TRBV6-5	TRBJ1-1	CASSYAGQGQNTEAFF